These T cell receptor beta chains were read from a single sample in a study of shared clonotypes between healthy human individuals. Sequencing used immunoSEQ multiplex PCR; TCRdb keeps in-frame clones, though not all of them. The sample includes approximately 400,000 clones, 90% to 98% of them seen just once. Sequencing input: memory CD8+ T cells sorted from blood. These receptors originate from a man aged 30 to 39 in good health. CDR3s leave out the opening cysteine and the closing phenylalanine or tryptophan.

V	J	CDR3
TRBV7-2	TRBJ1-6	ASSLGDGLQVPLH
TRBV29-1	TRBJ2-2	SVDKGLNTGELF
TRBV30	TRBJ1-4	AWSKTLGPNEKLF
TRBV6-1	TRBJ2-2	ASSETAGSAGELF
TRBV18	TRBJ1-4	ASSPGINEKLF
TRBV21-1	TRBJ2-1	ASSKGDEQF
TRBV4-1	TRBJ1-5	ASSQVLTFYQPQH
TRBV5-6	TRBJ2-2	ASSSDRGNTGELF
TRBV27	TRBJ2-7	ASRKLGEASGSYEQY
TRBV5-1	TRBJ2-2	ASSLEGLAGARGTGELF
TRBV28	TRBJ2-7	ASTRTAGEQY
TRBV5-4	TRBJ1-4	ASSLGANEKLF
TRBV29-1	TRBJ1-3	SVEQGNTIY
TRBV5-1	TRBJ2-1	ASSIRGSSYNEQF
TRBV10-2	TRBJ2-2	ASSELRTGAALAGPGELF
TRBV25-1	TRBJ1-5	ASSAGGNQPQH
TRBV28	TRBJ2-2	ASSLQFTGELF
TRBV28	TRBJ2-7	ASSLGTGGLSWYEQY
TRBV4-2	TRBJ2-1	ASSQEAPAVRSSYNEQF
TRBV30	TRBJ1-2	AWSKLRERGGGYT
TRBV19	TRBJ2-1	ASRSLQGYNEQF
TRBV11-1	TRBJ2-2	ASSLRPATGELF
TRBV5-4	TRBJ1-2	ASRGQGGYT
TRBV19	TRBJ2-7	ASSSPGTGMNEQY
TRBV27	TRBJ2-2	ASSRPGLAGNTGELF
TRBV5-1	TRBJ2-6	ASLTFSGANVLT
TRBV10-3	TRBJ1-3	AISVIGRSGNTIY
TRBV19	TRBJ1-4	ASSTRGREKLF
TRBV28	TRBJ2-3	ASSQTSGRSDTQY
TRBV10-1	TRBJ1-1	ASSQAGATEAF
TRBV7-9	TRBJ2-1	ASSLVLPLYNEQF
TRBV6-5	TRBJ1-2	ASTNRGGGYT
TRBV5-5	TRBJ1-5	ASPRTESNQPQH
TRBV4-1	TRBJ2-7	ASSQVADYEQY
TRBV7-2	TRBJ2-5	ASSLIGETQY
TRBV13	TRBJ2-1	ASSFARNEQF
TRBV2	TRBJ2-4	ASTSAGTPLAKNIQY
TRBV18	TRBJ1-2	ASSPPGTNGYT
TRBV5-4	TRBJ1-1	ASSPIQGAPTEAF
TRBV28	TRBJ2-3	ASSPTSGADTQY
TRBV20-1	TRBJ1-1	SARREAEAF
TRBV28	TRBJ2-7	ASLAGSGPYEQY
TRBV28	TRBJ2-7	ASSWSGGPHHEQY
TRBV30	TRBJ2-7	AWGFGGRDSYEQY
TRBV6-1	TRBJ2-7	ASCPGAEKTYEQY
TRBV7-2	TRBJ2-7	ASSPEPFTYEQY
TRBV28	TRBJ1-4	ASTTQGRGEKLF